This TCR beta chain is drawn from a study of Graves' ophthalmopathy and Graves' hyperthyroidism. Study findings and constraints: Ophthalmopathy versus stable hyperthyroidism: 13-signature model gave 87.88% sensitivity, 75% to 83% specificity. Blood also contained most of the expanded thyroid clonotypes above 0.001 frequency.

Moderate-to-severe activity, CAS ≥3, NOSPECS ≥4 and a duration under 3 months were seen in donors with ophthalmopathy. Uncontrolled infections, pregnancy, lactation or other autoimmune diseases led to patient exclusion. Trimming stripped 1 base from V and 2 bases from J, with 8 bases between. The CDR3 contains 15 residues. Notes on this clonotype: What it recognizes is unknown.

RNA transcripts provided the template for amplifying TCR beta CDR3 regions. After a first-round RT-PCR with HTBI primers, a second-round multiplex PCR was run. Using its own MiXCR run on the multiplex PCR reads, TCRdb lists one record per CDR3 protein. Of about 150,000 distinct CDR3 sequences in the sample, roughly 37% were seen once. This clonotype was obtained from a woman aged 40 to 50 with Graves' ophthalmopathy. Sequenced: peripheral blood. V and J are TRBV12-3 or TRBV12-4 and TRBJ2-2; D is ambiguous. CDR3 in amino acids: CASSLGDSNTGELFF. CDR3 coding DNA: TGTGCCAGCAGTTTAGGAGATAGCAACACCGGGGAGCTGTTTTTT.